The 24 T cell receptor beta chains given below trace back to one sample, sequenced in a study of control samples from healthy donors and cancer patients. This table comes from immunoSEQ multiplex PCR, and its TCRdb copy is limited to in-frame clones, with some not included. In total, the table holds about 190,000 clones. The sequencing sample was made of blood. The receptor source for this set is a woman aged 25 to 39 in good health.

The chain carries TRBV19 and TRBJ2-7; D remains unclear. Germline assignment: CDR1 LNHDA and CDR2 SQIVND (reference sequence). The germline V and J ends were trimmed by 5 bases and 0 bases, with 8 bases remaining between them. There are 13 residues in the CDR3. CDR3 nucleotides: TGTGCCAGTAGTCCCCTCCCCTCCTACGAGCAGTACTTC. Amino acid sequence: CASSPLPSYEQYF.

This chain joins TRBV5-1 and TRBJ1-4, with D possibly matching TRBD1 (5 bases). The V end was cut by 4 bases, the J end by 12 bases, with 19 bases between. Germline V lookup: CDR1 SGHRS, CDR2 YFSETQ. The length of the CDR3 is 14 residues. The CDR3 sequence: CASSGAGPGMELFF. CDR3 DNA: TGCGCCAGCAGCGGGGCCGGGCCCGGGATGGAACTGTTTTTT.

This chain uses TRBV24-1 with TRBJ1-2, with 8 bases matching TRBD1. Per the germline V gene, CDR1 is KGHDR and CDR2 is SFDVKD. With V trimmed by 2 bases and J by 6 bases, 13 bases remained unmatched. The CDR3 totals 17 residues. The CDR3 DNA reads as TGTGCCACCAGTGATTCCCTCTCCCGGGACAGGTCTCATGGCTACACCTTC. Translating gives CATSDSLSRDRSHGYTF.

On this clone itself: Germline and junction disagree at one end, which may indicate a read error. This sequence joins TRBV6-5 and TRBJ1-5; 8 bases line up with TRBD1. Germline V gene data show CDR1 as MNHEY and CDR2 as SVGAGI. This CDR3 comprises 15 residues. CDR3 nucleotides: TGTGCCAGCGGTTACAGGGGGGAAGGCAATCAGCCCCAGCATTTT. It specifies CASGYRGEGNQPQHF.

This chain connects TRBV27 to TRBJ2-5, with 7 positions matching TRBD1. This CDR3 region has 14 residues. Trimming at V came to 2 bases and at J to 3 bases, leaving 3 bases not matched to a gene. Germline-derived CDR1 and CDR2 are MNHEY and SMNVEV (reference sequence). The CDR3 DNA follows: TGTGCCAGCAGTTTACTACAGGGGAAAGAGACCCAGTACTTC. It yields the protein CASSLLQGKETQYF.

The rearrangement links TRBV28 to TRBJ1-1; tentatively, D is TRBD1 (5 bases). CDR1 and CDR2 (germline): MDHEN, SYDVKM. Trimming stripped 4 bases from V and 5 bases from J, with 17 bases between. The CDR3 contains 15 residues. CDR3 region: CASSSYRTGRTEAFF. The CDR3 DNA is TGTGCCAGCAGTTCCTACAGGACGGGAAGGACTGAAGCTTTCTTT.

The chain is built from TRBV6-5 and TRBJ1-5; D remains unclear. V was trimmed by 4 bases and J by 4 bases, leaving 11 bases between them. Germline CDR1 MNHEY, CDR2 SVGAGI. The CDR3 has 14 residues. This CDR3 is CASSSRHLNQPQHF. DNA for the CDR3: TGTGCCAGCAGTTCACGGCATCTTAATCAGCCCCAGCATTTT.

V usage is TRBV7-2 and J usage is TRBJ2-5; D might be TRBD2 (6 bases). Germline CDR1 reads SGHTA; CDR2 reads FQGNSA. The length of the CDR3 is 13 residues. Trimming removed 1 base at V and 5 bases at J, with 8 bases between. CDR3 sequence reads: CASSLVREETQYF. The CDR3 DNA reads TGTGCCAGCAGCTTAGTCCGGGAGGAGACCCAGTACTTC.

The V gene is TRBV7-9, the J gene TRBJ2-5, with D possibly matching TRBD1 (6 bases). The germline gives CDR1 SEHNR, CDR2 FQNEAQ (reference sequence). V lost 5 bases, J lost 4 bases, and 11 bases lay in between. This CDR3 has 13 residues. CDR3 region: CASSPRGGETQYF. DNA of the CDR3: TGTGCCAGCAGCCCACGAGGGGGAGAGACCCAGTACTTC.

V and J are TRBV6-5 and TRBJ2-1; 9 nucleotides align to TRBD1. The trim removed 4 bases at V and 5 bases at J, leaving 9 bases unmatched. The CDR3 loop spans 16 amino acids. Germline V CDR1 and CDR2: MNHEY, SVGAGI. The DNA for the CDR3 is TGTGCCAGCAGTTCCCGACCGGGACAGGGCCACAATGAGCAGTTCTTC. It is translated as CASSSRPGQGHNEQFF.

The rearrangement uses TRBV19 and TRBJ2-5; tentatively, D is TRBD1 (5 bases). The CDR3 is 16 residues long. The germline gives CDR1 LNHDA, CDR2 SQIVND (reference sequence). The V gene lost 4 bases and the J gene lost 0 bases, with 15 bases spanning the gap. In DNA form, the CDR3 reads TGTGCCAGTAGTAATTCCCCACAGGCGAACCAAGAGACCCAGTACTTC. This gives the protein CASSNSPQANQETQYF.

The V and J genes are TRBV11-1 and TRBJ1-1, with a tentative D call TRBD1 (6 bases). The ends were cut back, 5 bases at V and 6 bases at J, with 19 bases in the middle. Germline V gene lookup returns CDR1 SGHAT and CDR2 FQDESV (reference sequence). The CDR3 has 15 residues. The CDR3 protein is CASSTTGLGVPEAFF. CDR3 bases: TGTGCCAGCAGCACCACAGGGCTAGGTGTGCCTGAAGCTTTCTTT.

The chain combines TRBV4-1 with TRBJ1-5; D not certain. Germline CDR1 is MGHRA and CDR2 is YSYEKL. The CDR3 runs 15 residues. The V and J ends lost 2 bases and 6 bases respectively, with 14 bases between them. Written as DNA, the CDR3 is TGCGCCAGCAGCCAAAGCTTACTGTCTCGTCAGCCCCAGCATTTT. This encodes CASSQSLLSRQPQHF.

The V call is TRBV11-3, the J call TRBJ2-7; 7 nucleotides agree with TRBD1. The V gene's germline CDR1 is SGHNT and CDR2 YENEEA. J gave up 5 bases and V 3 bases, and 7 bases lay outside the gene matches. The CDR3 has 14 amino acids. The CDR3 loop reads CASSFDREVHEQYF. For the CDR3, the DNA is TGTGCCAGCAGCTTTGACAGGGAAGTCCACGAGCAGTACTTC. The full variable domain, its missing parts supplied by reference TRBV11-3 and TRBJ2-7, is EAGVVQSPRYKIIEKKQPVAFWCNPISGHNTLYWYLQNLGQGPELLIRYENEEAVDDSQLPKDRFSAERLKGVDSTLKIQPAELGDSAVYLCASSFDREVHEQYFGPGTRLTVT.

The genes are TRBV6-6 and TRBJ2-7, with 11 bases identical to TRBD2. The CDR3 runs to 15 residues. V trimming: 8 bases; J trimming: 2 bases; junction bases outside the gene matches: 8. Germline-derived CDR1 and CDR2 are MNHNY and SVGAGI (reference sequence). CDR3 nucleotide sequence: TGTGCCAGCGCCTCTCCTAGCGGGGGGACCTACGAGCAGTACTTC. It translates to CASASPSGGTYEQYF.

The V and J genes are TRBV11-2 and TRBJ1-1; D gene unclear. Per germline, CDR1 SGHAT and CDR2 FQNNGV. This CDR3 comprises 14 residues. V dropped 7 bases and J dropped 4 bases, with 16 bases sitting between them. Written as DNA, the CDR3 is TGTGCCAGCATCTTCTTAGTCAGGAGCACTGAAGCTTTCTTT. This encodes CASIFLVRSTEAFF. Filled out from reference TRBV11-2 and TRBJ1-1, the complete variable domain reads EAGVAQSPRYKIIEKRQSVAFWCNPISGHATLYWYQQILGQGPKLLIQFQNNGVVDDSQLPKDRFSAERLKGVDSTLKIQPAKLEDSAVYLCASIFLVRSTEAFFGQGTRLTVV.

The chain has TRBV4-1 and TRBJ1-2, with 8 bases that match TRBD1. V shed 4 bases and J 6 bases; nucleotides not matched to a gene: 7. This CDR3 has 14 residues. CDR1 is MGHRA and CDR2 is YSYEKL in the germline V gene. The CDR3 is CASSLGQGRHGYTF. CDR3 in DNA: TGCGCCAGCAGCCTCGGACAGGGTCGTCATGGCTACACCTTC.

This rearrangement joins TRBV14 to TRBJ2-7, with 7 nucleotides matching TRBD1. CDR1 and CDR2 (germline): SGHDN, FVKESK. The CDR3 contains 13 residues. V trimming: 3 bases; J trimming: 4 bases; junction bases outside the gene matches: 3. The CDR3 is CASSQSTGYEQYF. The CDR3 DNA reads TGTGCCAGCAGCCAGTCGACAGGGTACGAGCAGTACTTC.

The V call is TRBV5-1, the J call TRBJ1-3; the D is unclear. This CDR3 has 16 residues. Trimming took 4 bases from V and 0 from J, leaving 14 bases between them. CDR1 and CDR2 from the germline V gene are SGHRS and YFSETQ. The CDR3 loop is CASSPGDVVSGNTIYF. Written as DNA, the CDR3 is TGCGCCAGCAGCCCGGGAGACGTCGTCTCTGGAAACACCATATATTTT.

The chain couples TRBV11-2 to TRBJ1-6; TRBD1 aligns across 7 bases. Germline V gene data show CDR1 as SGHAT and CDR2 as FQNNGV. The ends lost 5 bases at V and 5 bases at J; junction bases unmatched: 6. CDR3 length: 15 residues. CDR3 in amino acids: CASSPAGTDNSPLHF. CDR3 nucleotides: TGTGCCAGCAGCCCAGCCGGGACAGATAATTCACCCCTCCACTTT.

The CDR3 sequence is CASSQGALNGETQYF. DNA for the CDR3: TGTGCCAGCAGCCAGGGCGCCCTGAACGGAGAGACCCAGTACTTC. The J gene is TRBJ2-5, the V gene TRBV4-2, with unresolved D. The germline CDR1 and CDR2 sequences are LGHNA and YNFKEQ. The V end was cut by 3 bases, the J end by 4 bases, with 15 bases between. This CDR3 contains 15 residues.

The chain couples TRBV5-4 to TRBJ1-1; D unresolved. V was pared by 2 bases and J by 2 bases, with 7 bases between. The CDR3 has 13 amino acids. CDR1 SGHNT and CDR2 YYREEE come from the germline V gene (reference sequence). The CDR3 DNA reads TGTGCCAGCAGCTTTGATAGAAACACTGAAGCTTTCTTT. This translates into CASSFDRNTEAFF.

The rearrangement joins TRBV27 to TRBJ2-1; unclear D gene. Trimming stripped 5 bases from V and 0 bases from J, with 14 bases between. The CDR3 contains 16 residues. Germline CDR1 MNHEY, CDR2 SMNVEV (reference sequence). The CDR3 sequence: CASSPYASSSYNEQFF. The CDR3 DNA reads TGTGCCAGCAGTCCCTATGCTTCTAGCTCCTACAATGAGCAGTTCTTC.

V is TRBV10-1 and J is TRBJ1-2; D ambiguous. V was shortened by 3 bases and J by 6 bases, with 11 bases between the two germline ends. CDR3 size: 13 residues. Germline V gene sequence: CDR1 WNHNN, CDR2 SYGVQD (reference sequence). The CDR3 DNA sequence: TGCGCCAGCAGTGATTTTGCCGGGGATGGCTACACCTTC. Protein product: CASSDFAGDGYTF.